This TCR beta chain was identified during a study of early T cells in non-severe SARS-CoV-2 infection. In its sample, this clonotype was seen a few times. The CDR3 is 15 residues long. Trimming cost V 5 bases and J 0 bases, with 16 bases left between them. The germline V gene encodes CDR1 DFQATT and CDR2 SNEGSKA (reference sequence). Unique molecular identifiers were attached to individual cDNA molecules. TCRdb reanalysed the 5' RACE reads using MiXCR and keeps one entry per CDR3 protein. The table includes some 97,000 distinct CDR3 sequences, approximately 9.9% detected once. This sequence joins TRBV20-1 and TRBJ2-5; tentatively, D is TRBD2 (5 bases). Sequenced material: whole blood, taken at baseline. This TCR derives from an adult who was a healthcare worker with PCR-confirmed SARS-CoV-2 infection or an uninfected control (not recorded which). This chain's CDR3 is CSARLGSGYQETQYF. In DNA form, the CDR3 reads TGCAGTGCTCGTCTGGGGAGCGGATACCAAGAGACCCAGTACTTC.